This T cell receptor beta chain was captured in a study of identical twins' blood T cells. Only a few counts were recorded for this clonotype. The donors were healthy female monozygous twins, three pairs in total. Each TCR cDNA library carried sample-specific barcodes on both ends. TCRdb analysed the 5' RACE reads with MiXCR anew, one entry per CDR3 protein. The table records hundreds of thousands of distinct CDR3 sequences, over 25% of them present only once. The sequence was obtained from a woman aged 18 to 55 in good health. Sequenced: PBMCs.

DNA of the CDR3: TGCAGCGTCCGAAACCAAGTGAACACTGAAGCTTTCTTT. Protein product: CSVRNQVNTEAFF. The chain recombines TRBV29-1 with TRBJ1-1, with D unclear. The CDR3 is 13 residues long. The germline CDR1 and CDR2 sequences are SQVTM and ANQGSEA. The germline V and J ends were trimmed by 6 bases and 0 bases, with 11 bases remaining between them.